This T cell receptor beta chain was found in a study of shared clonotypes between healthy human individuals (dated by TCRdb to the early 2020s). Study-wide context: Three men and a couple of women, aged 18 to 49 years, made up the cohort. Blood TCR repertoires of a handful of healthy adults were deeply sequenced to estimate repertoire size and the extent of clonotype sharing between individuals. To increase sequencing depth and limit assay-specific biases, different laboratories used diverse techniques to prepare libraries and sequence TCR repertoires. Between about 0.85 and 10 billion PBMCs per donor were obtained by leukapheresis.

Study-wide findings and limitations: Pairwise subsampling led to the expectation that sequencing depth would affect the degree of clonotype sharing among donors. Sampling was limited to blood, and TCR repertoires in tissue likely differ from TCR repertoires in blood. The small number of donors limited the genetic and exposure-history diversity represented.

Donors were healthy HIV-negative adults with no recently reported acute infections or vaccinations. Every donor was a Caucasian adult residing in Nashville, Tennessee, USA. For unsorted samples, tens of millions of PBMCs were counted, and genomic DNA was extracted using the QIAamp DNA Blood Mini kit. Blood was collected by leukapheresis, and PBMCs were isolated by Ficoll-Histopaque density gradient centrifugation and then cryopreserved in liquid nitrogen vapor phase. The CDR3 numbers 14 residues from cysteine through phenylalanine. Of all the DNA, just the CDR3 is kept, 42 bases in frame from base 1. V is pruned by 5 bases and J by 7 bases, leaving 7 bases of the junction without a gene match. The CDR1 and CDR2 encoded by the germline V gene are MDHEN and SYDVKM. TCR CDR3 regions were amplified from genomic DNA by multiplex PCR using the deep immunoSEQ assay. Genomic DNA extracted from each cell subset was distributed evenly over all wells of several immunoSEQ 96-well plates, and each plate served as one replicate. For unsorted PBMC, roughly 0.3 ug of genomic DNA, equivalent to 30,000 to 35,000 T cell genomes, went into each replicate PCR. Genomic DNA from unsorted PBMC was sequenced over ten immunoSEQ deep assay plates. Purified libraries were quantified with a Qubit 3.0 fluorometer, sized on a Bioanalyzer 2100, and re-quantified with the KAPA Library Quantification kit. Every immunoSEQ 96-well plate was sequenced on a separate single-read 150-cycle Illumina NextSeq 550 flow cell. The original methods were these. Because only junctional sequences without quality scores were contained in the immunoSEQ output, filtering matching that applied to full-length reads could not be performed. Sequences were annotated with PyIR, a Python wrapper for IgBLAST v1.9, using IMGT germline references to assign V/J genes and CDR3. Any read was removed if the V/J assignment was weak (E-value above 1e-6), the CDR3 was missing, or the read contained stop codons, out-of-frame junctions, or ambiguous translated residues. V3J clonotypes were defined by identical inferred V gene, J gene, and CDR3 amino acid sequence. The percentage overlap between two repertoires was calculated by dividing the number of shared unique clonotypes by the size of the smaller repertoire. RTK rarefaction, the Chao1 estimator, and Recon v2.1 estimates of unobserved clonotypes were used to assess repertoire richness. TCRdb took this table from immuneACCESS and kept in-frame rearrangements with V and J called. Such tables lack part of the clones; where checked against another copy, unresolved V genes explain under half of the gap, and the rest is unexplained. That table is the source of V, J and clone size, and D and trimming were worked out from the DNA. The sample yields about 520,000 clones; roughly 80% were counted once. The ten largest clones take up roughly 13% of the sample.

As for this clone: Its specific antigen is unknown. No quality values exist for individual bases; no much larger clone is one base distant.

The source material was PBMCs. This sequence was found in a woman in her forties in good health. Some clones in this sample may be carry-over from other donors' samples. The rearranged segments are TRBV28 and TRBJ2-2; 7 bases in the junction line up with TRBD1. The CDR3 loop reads CASSTTTGFGELFF. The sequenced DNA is TGTGCCAGCAGTACAACGACAGGGTTCGGGGAGCTGTTTTTT. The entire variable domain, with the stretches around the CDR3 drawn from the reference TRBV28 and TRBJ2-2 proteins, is DVKVTQSSRYLVKRTGEKVFLECVQDMDHENMFWYRQDPGLGLRLIYFSYDVKMKEKGDIPEGYSVSREKKERFSLILESASTNQTSMYLCASSTTTGFGELFFGEGSRLTVL.